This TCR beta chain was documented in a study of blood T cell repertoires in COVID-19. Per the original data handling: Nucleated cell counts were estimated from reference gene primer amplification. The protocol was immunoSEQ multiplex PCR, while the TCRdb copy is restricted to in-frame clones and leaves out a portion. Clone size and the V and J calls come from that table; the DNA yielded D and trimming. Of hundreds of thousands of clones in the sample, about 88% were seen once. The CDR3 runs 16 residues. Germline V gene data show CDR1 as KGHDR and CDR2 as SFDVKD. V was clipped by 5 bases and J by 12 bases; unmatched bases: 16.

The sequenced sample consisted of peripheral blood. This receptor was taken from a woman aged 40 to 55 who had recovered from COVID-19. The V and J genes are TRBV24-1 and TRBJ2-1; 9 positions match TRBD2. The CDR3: CATSVRGLAPPKGQFF. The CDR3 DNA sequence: TGTGCCACCAGTGTACGCGGACTAGCGCCCCCCAAGGGGCAGTTCTTC.